Below, 14 T cell receptor beta chains from the same sample are listed, as sequenced in a study of OX40 agonist ivuxolimab in advanced cancers. The method was immunoSEQ multiplex PCR; TCRdb's version includes in-frame clones alone and lacks a portion of them. The sample lists about 58,000 clones; about nine tenths were seen once. The material sequenced was CD4+ or CD8+ T cells sorted from blood, taken in a trial of the OX40 agonist ivuxolimab. The receptors were gathered from an adult with an advanced solid tumor such as melanoma, head and neck, liver or kidney cancer.

V is TRBV9 and J is TRBJ2-3; no definite D call. V dropped 1 base and J dropped 6 bases, with 3 bases sitting between them. CDR1 SGDLS and CDR2 YYNGEE come from the germline V gene. This CDR3 region has 11 residues. The CDR3 sequence is CASSVQDTQYF. DNA for the CDR3: TGTGCCAGCAGCGTACAGGATACGCAGTATTTT.

The table lists this clone with a few counts. The chain couples TRBV28 to TRBJ2-7; D might be TRBD2 (6 bases). V lost 8 bases to trimming and J lost 6 bases, with 17 bases between them. CDR1 and CDR2 from the germline V gene are MDHEN and SYDVKM. This CDR3 has 13 residues. The CDR3 DNA reads TGTGCCAGCGGACTACAACCGGGCCTCGAGCAGTACTTC. Protein sequence: CASGLQPGLEQYF.

This rearrangement joins TRBV6-1 to TRBJ2-5, with a weak D call TRBD2 (5 bases). Germline loops: CDR1 MNHNS, CDR2 SASEGT. The CDR3 is 15 amino acids. Deletions cut 10 bases from V and 3 bases from J, with 21 bases between. CDR3 protein: CATRGRTSRKETQYF. CDR3 DNA: TGTGCCACCAGAGGGCGAACCAGTCGCAAAGAGACCCAGTACTTC.

The chain is built from TRBV28 and TRBJ2-5, with 8 bases identical to TRBD2. The germline V gene has CDR1 MDHEN and CDR2 SYDVKM. CDR3 length: 13 amino acids. The V and J ends lost 6 bases and 4 bases, in that order; junction bases with no gene match: 4. The CDR3 DNA reads TGTGCCAGCAGGAACGCGGGAGGAGAGACCCAGTACTTC. Translating gives CASRNAGGETQYF.

The chain carries TRBV7-3 and TRBJ2-1; 9 nucleotides align to TRBD2. Per germline, CDR1 SGHTA and CDR2 FQGTGA. The CDR3 is 16 residues long. V lost 2 bases and J lost 3; bases outside the gene matches: 5. CDR3 bases: TGTGCCAGCAGCTTATCGCGACTAGCGGTCTACAATGAGCAGTTCTTC. This encodes CASSLSRLAVYNEQFF.

The gene calls are TRBV7-9 and TRBJ2-7; D gene unclear. Germline CDR1 is SEHNR and CDR2 is FQNEAQ (reference sequence). The CDR3 sequence is 14 residues long. Deletions cut 0 bases from V and 2 bases from J, with 8 bases between. The CDR3 DNA sequence: TGTGCCAGCAGCTTAGCACTACACCCCTACGAGCAGTACTTC. Its translation: CASSLALHPYEQYF.

This clone was counted a few times. The chain has TRBV20-1 and TRBJ2-1; D is ambiguous. The CDR3 consists of 9 residues. The germline CDR1 and CDR2 sequences are DFQATT and SNEGSKA (reference sequence). Deletions cut 5 bases from V and 11 bases from J, with 7 bases between. The CDR3 protein is CSAGVQQFF. In nucleotides, the CDR3 is TGCAGTGCTGGGGTTCAGCAGTTCTTC.

The chain uses TRBV5-1 and TRBJ1-2; D gene uncertain. The CDR3 covers 13 residues. The V gene lost 0 bases and the J gene lost 1 base, with 4 bases spanning the gap. The germline gives CDR1 SGHRS, CDR2 YFSETQ. In DNA form, the CDR3 reads TGCGCCAGCAGCTTGGACAGTAACTATGGCTACACCTTC. Translation: CASSLDSNYGYTF.

The rearrangement joins TRBV7-2 to TRBJ2-7; the D is unclear. Germline V gene sequence: CDR1 SGHTA, CDR2 FQGNSA. CDR3 size: 14 residues. Between the trimmed V and J ends, which lost 6 bases and 4 bases, there was a span of 16 bases. The CDR3 sequence: CASRPGGSLYEQYF. The DNA for the CDR3 is TGTGCCAGCAGACCGGGTGGCAGCCTTTACGAGCAGTACTTC.

This clone was observed a handful of times. The chain carries TRBV11-2 and TRBJ2-1, with 8 bases identical to TRBD2. Germline CDR1 is SGHAT and CDR2 is FQNNGV. The CDR3 is 16 amino acids. V was pared by 5 bases and J by 5 bases, with 11 bases of the junction left unmatched. The CDR3 nucleotides read TGTGCCAGCAGCGTCGAATCGACTAGCGCCCACAATGAGCAGTTCTTC. This translates into CASSVESTSAHNEQFF.

The sample holds a few counts of this clone. V and J are TRBV11-3 and TRBJ2-3; 7 positions match TRBD2. The V segment lost 1 base and the J segment 15 bases; nucleotides outside the gene matches: 7. The CDR3 is made up of 12 amino acids. Per germline, CDR1 SGHNT and CDR2 YENEEA. CDR3 in amino acids: CASSLGYMGLYF. CDR3 in DNA: TGTGCCAGCAGCTTAGGCTATATGGGACTATATTTT.

The chain employs TRBV11-3 and TRBJ2-5; D call uncertain. CDR1 is SGHNT, CDR2 YENEEA, per germline. This CDR3 region has 13 residues. Trimming took off 1 base at V and 1 base at J, with 4 bases between the two ends. CDR3 DNA sequence: TGTGCCAGCAGCTTAGGAGGCCAAGAGACCCAGTACTTC. Its translation is CASSLGGQETQYF.

The chain joins TRBV27 to TRBJ1-2; the D is unclear. Between the trimmed V and J ends, which lost 5 bases and 7 bases, there was a span of 14 bases. CDR3 length equals 13 residues. Germline CDR1 MNHEY, CDR2 SMNVEV (reference sequence). The CDR3 reads CASSPESGLGYTF. The DNA of the CDR3 is TGTGCCAGCAGTCCAGAGTCCGGGCTTGGCTACACCTTC.

The chain joins TRBV6-5 to TRBJ1-5, with 7 bases fitting TRBD1. V lost 8 bases and J lost 1; bases outside the gene matches: 8. Germline-derived CDR1 and CDR2 are MNHEY and SVGAGI. The CDR3 has 15 residues. The CDR3 region has the DNA TGTGCCAGCGGCCGAGGGGGCCCGAGCAATCAGCCCCAGCATTTT. Protein product: CASGRGGPSNQPQHF.